This T cell receptor (beta chain) derives from a study of T cells in Graves' hyperthyroidism and ophthalmopathy. Study summary: Peripheral blood was obtained at initial diagnosis, preceding any treatment.

This clonotype was seen ten or more times. The V gene's germline CDR1 is KGHSH and CDR2 LQKENI. V dropped 6 bases and J dropped 5 bases, with 20 bases sitting between them. CDR3 length: 15 residues. Stable Graves' hyperthyroidism denoted no ophthalmopathy progression over 18 months. Each diagnosis drew on symptoms, thyroxine, TRAb, thyroid ultrasound and orbital computed tomography findings. From RNA transcripts, TCR beta CDR3 regions were amplified. In the first-round RT-PCR of the TCR CDR3, the HTBI primer set was used. TCRdb processed the multiplex PCR reads anew with MiXCR; each CDR3 protein has one entry. In the table there are hundreds of thousands of distinct CDR3 sequences, approximately 15% of which are singletons.

The source material was blood. This TCR was recovered from a woman aged 18-29 years with Graves' hyperthyroidism. The chain joins TRBV18 to TRBJ2-7; D may correspond to TRBD1 or TRBD2 (6 bases each). The CDR3 spells CASSKPLAGADEQYF. Written as DNA, the CDR3 is TGTGCCAGCTCCAAACCACTAGCAGGGGCCGACGAGCAGTACTTC.